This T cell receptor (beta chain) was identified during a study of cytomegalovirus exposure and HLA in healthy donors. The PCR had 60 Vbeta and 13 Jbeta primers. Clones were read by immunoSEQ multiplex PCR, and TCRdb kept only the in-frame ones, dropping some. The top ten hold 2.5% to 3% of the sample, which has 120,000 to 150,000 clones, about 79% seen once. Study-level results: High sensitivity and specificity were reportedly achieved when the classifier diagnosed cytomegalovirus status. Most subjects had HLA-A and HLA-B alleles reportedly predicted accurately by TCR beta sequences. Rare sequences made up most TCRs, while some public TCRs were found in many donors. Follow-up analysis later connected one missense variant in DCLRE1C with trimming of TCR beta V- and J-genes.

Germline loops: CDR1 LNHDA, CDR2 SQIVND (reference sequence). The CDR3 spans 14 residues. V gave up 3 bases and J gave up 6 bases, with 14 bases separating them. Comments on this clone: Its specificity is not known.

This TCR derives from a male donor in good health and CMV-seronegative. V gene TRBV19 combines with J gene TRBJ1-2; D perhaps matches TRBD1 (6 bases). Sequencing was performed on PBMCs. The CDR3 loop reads CASSMGATGHGYTF. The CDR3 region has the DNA TGTGCCAGTAGTATGGGGGCCACGGGACATGGCTACACCTTC.